This TCR beta chain was identified in a study of cytomegalovirus exposure and HLA in healthy donors. Study at large: The 110 million or so unique TCR beta sequences, from 150 million to 200 million T cells, were found by an earlier analysis. Study-wide results and caveats: A later examination showed that TCR association rates differed by HLA locus, with DRB1 most and HLA-C fewest. Later work showed greater clonal expansion in HLA-associated TCR beta chains than in equally common others.

PCR used 60 Vbeta primers and 13 Jbeta primers. Some clones are missing from TCRdb's copy, which holds only in-frame ones; the method was immunoSEQ multiplex PCR. The sample holds 120,000 to 150,000 clones; approximately 71% are singletons and the top ten take about 3%. The CDR3 covers 16 residues. V lost 1 base to trimming and J lost 3 bases, with 13 bases between them. Germline values: CDR1 SGHTA, CDR2 FQGNSA. A note on this clone: Its antigen is currently unknown. Other DNA sequences in the sample encode the same CDR3.

This rearrangement joins TRBV7-2 to TRBJ1-5; D may be TRBD1 (5 bases). Sequenced input: PBMCs. The sequence derives from a middle-aged man in good health and CMV-seronegative. The CDR3 reads CASSLVAGRVNQPQHF. CDR3 DNA: TGTGCCAGCAGCTTAGTGGCAGGGAGGGTCAATCAGCCCCAGCATTTT.